These 2 T cell receptor beta chains originate from one sample sequenced in a study of blood T cells in healthy people across ages (dated by TCRdb to between 2014 and 2017). The library was obtained by 5' RACE. For sequencing, an Illumina HiSeq 2500 was employed. The second PCR ran for roughly 6 to 11 cycles and used a J-beta primer mix along with a sample-barcoded 5' primer. The public reads were run again by TCRdb, first through fastp at Q25 and then through MiXCR, and only productive beta chains were kept. Rows matching on CDR3 protein sequence are summarized as one entry with the most common DNA and genes. The sample contains 700,000 to 1,000,000 distinct CDR3 sequences, approximately 48% of them found a single time. The ten largest clones take up about a fifth of the sample. Material for sequencing was blood. These receptors were taken from a man aged 55-75 years in good health.

The genes are TRBV29-1 and TRBJ2-7, with 9 bases identical to TRBD1. The CDR3 totals 13 residues. J gave up 0 bases and V 4 bases, and 1 base lay outside the gene matches. Germline CDR1 SQVTM, CDR2 ANQGSEA. The CDR3 reads CSVVGQGSYEQYF. CDR3 nucleotide sequence: TGCAGCGTTGTGGGACAGGGCTCCTACGAGCAGTACTTC.

This chain joins TRBV7-2 and TRBJ2-5; TRBD2 aligns across 12 bases. The CDR3 extends over 16 amino acids. Trimming removed 4 bases from V and 5 bases from J; junction bases left unmatched: 8. Germline loops: CDR1 SGHTA, CDR2 FQGNSA. CDR3 residues: CASSSRTSGVGETQYF. The CDR3 DNA reads TGTGCCAGCAGCTCTAGGACTAGCGGGGTTGGGGAGACCCAGTACTTC.